This T cell receptor beta chain was retrieved from a study of blood T cell repertoires in COVID-19. Study at large: Sources were T cells, B-cell-depleted T cells, or PBMCs; the material itself was cDNA or gDNA.

Libraries were prepared by immunoSEQ multiplex PCR; TCRdb keeps only in-frame clonotypes and omits some of them. The sample contains 120,000 to 150,000 clones, 79% of which appear only once. CDR1 and CDR2 (germline): SSHAT, FNYEAQ (reference sequence). This CDR3 comprises 14 residues. Note on this clone: Germline and junction disagree at one end, which may indicate a read error.

This receptor was identified in a man over 45 with active or convalescent COVID-19. Sequenced sample: peripheral blood. The chain combines TRBV7-7 with TRBJ2-1; TRBD2 matches 11 bases. CDR3 in amino acids: CASSLTSGSFEQFF. CDR3 sequence (DNA): TGTGCTAGCAGCTTAACTAGCGGGAGTTTCGAGCAGTTCTTC.